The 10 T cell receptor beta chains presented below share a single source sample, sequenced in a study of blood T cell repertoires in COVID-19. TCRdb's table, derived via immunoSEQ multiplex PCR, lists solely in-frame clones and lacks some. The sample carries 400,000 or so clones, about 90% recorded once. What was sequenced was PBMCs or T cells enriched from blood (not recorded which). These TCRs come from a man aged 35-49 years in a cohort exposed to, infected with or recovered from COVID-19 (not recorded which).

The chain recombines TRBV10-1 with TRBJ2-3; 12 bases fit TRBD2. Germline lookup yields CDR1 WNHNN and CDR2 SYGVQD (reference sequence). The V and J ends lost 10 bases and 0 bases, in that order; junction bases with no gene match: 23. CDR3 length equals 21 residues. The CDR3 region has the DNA TGCGCCAACCCTTGTGAAACCGGGACTAGCGGGTTCCCGACGAGCACAGATACGCAGTATTTT. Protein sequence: CANPCETGTSGFPTSTDTQYF.

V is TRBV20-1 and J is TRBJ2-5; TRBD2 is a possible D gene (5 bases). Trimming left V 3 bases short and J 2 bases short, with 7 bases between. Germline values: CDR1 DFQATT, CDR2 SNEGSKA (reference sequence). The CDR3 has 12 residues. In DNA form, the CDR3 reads TGCAGTGCTAGTGGAGGTCAAGAGACCCAGTACTTC. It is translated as CSASGGQETQYF.

CDR3 sequence reads: CATSSRQGNTEAFF. CDR3 nucleotide sequence: TGTGCCACCTCTTCCAGACAGGGAAACACTGAAGCTTTCTTT. The rearrangement links TRBV19 to TRBJ1-1; 7 positions match TRBD1. Germline V gives CDR1 LNHDA, CDR2 SQIVND (reference sequence). The CDR3 is 14 residues long. V was pared by 10 bases and J by 2 bases, with 10 bases of the junction left unmatched.

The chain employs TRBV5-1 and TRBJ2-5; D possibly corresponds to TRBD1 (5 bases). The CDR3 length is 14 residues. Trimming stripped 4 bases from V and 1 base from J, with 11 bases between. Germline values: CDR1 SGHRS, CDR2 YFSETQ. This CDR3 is CASSNVDSQETQYF. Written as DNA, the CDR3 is TGCGCCAGCAGCAACGTCGACAGCCAAGAGACCCAGTACTTC.

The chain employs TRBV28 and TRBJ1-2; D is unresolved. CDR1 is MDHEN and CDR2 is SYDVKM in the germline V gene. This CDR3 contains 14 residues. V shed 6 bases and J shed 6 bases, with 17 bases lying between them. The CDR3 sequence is CASRSAGLRDGYTF. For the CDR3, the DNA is TGTGCCAGCAGGTCAGCCGGACTGCGGGATGGCTACACCTTC.

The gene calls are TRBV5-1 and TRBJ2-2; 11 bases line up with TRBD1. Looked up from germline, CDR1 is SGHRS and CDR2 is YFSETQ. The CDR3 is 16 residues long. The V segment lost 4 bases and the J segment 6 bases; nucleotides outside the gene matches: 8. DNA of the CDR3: TGCGCCAGCAGCGAACTTGGACAGGGGGCTCCCGGGGAGCTGTTTTTT. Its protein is CASSELGQGAPGELFF.

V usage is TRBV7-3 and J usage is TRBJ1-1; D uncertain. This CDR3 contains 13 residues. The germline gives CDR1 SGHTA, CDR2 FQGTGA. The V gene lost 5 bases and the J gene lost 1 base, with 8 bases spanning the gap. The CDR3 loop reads CASSTVKNTEAFF. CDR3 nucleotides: TGTGCCAGCAGCACAGTTAAGAACACTGAAGCTTTCTTT. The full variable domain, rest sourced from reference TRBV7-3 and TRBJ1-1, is GAGVSQTPSNKVTEKGKYVELRCDPISGHTALYWYRQSLGQGPEFLIYFQGTGAADDSGLPNDRFFAVRPEGSVSTLKIQRTERGDSAVYLCASSTVKNTEAFFGQGTRLTVV.

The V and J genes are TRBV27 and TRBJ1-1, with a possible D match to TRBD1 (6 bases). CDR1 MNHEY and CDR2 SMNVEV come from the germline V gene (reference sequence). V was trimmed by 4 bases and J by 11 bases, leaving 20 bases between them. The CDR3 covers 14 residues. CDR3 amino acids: CASSSDRSATRAFF. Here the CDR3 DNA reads TGTGCCAGCAGTTCCGACAGGTCCGCCACAAGGGCTTTCTTT.

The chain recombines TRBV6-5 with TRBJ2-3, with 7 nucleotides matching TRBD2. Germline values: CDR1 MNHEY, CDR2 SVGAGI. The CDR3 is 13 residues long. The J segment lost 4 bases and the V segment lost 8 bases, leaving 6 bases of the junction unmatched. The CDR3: CASESRGADTQYF. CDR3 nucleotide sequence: TGTGCCAGCGAATCACGGGGGGCAGATACGCAGTATTTT.

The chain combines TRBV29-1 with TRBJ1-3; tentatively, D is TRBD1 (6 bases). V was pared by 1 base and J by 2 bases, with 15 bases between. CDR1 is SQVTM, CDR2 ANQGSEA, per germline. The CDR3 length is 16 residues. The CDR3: CSVEVSPGAAGNTIYF. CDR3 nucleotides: TGCAGCGTTGAAGTTTCCCCAGGGGCGGCTGGAAACACCATATATTTT.